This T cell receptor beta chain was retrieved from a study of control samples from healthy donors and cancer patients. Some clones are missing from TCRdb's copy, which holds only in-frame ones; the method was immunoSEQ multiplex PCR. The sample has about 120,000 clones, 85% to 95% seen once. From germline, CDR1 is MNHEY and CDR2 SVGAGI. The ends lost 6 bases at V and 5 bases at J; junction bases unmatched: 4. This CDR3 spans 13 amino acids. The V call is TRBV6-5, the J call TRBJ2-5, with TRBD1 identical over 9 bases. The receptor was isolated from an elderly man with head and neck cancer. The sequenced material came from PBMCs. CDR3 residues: CASRGTGSETQYF. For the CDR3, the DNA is TGTGCCAGCAGGGGGACAGGGAGTGAGACCCAGTACTTC.